Below are 18 T cell receptor beta chains sequenced from a single sample in a study of T cells after posttransplantation cyclophosphamide. Using immunoSEQ multiplex PCR, the repertoire was profiled, and TCRdb retains in-frame clones only, with some absent. The data hold about 21,000 clones, with nearly 99% observed a single time. The sequenced sample consisted of naive CD8+ T cells sorted from PBMCs. All receptors come from a man aged 35 to 55 in good health, CMV-negative, and a related stem cell transplant donor.

The rearrangement uses TRBV7-9 and TRBJ2-1; a weak D match, TRBD2 (6 bases). The CDR3 consists of 16 residues. Germline assignment: CDR1 SEHNR and CDR2 FQNEAQ (reference sequence). V shed 2 bases and J shed 5 bases, with 16 bases lying between them. CDR3 amino acids: CASSLFLLAQHNEQFF. DNA of the CDR3: TGTGCCAGCAGCTTATTTTTACTAGCACAACACAATGAGCAGTTCTTC.

The chain uses TRBV6-5 and TRBJ2-1, with D tentatively TRBD2 (6 bases). CDR3 length: 16 residues. Germline CDR1 reads MNHEY; CDR2 reads SVGAGI. Trimming removed 0 bases from V and 7 bases from J, with 16 bases in between. CDR3: CASSYSIGSVMNEQFF. As DNA, the CDR3 is TGTGCCAGCAGTTACTCGATCGGGAGCGTGATGAATGAGCAGTTCTTC.

The chain recombines TRBV4-1 with TRBJ1-2; possible D gene TRBD1, 6 bases. Trimming removed 6 bases from V and 4 bases from J, with 12 bases in between. CDR3 length: 13 residues. Germline CDR1 MGHRA, CDR2 YSYEKL. DNA for the CDR3: TGCGCCAGCAGTCGGACAGAGCTCTATGGCTACACCTTC. Amino acids: CASSRTELYGYTF.

This clone appeared once. The J gene is TRBJ2-3, the V gene TRBV6-1, with 7 bases aligning to TRBD1. CDR1 is MNHNS and CDR2 is SASEGT in the germline V gene. Losses at the gene ends were 10 bases for V and 6 bases for J; bases not matched to a gene: 13. The CDR3 spans 14 residues. The CDR3, as DNA: TGTGCCACCCGGGACAGCCGGGAAATTGATACGCAGTATTTT. Amino acid sequence: CATRDSREIDTQYF.

The chain is built from TRBV5-1 and TRBJ2-7, with D unclear. This CDR3 has 16 residues. Trimming removed 4 bases from V and 1 base from J, with 18 bases in between. Germline values: CDR1 SGHRS, CDR2 YFSETQ. The CDR3 protein is CASSPRLDPASYEQYF. CDR3 sequence (DNA): TGCGCCAGCAGCCCGAGACTCGACCCAGCATCCTACGAGCAGTACTTC.

This chain links TRBV28 with TRBJ2-1, with 7 bases matching TRBD2. Germline trimming cut 2 bases from V and 5 bases from J; bases unmatched to any gene: 12. The CDR3 sequence is 17 residues long. Germline V lookup: CDR1 MDHEN, CDR2 SYDVKM. The chain's CDR3 is CASSLLTLAQTDNEQFF. Here the CDR3 DNA reads TGTGCCAGCAGTTTACTAACACTAGCGCAAACCGACAATGAGCAGTTCTTC.

This chain joins TRBV4-1 and TRBJ1-1; maybe TRBD1 (6 bases). V lost 4 bases to trimming and J lost 3 bases, with 12 bases between them. Germline loops: CDR1 MGHRA, CDR2 YSYEKL. The CDR3 runs 14 residues. The CDR3 nucleotides read TGCGCCAGCAGCCCCCGACAGGTCTACACTGAAGCTTTCTTT. It yields the protein CASSPRQVYTEAFF.

The chain joins TRBV7-9 to TRBJ1-1, with TRBD1 as a possible D gene (6 bases). CDR1 is SEHNR, CDR2 FQNEAQ, per germline (reference sequence). The CDR3 consists of 15 residues. Trimming removed 5 bases from V and 1 base from J, with 14 bases in between. CDR3 sequence (DNA): TGTGCCAGCAGCCGGAGGGGGGGATGGAACACTGAAGCTTTCTTT. Protein: CASSRRGGWNTEAFF.

The J gene is TRBJ2-7, the V gene TRBV5-4; tentatively, D is TRBD1 (6 bases). The CDR3 extends over 14 amino acids. V was trimmed by 2 bases and J by 5 bases, leaving 14 bases between them. Looked up from germline, CDR1 is SGHNT and CDR2 is YYREEE (reference sequence). In nucleotides, the CDR3 is TGTGCCAGCAGCTTCCGTGGGGGCCGAGACGAGCAGTACTTC. Translation: CASSFRGGRDEQYF.

This clone came up once. V gene TRBV19 combines with J gene TRBJ2-7, with 7 bases that match TRBD2. The V gene's germline CDR1 is LNHDA and CDR2 SQIVND (reference sequence). Trimming at V came to 1 base and at J to 0 bases, leaving 3 bases not matched to a gene. The length of the CDR3 is 15 residues. This chain's CDR3 is CASSIVLASSYEQYF. The CDR3 DNA reads TGTGCCAGTAGTATAGTACTAGCGAGCTCCTACGAGCAGTACTTC.

V gene TRBV13 combines with J gene TRBJ2-1, with unresolved D. CDR3 size: 14 residues. Germline lookup yields CDR1 PRHDT and CDR2 FYEKMQ (reference sequence). V lost 1 base and J lost 3, with 7 bases in between. The CDR3 reads CASSLDADYNEQFF. CDR3 DNA sequence: TGTGCCAGCAGCTTAGATGCGGACTACAATGAGCAGTTCTTC.

This clone appeared a single time. V is TRBV6-1 and J is TRBJ1-1, with 8 bases lining up with TRBD1. CDR3 size: 14 residues. Unmatched junction bases numbered 4, after V lost 6 bases and J lost 1 base. CDR1 and CDR2 from the germline V gene are MNHNS and SASEGT. CDR3 protein: CASRPGQANTEAFF. The CDR3 DNA reads as TGTGCCAGCAGACCGGGACAGGCGAACACTGAAGCTTTCTTT.

V and J are TRBV25-1 and TRBJ1-3, with D possibly being TRBD1 (6 bases). The germline V gene encodes CDR1 MGHDK and CDR2 SYGVNS. This CDR3 is 14 amino acids long. Trimming stripped 6 bases from V and 4 bases from J, with 13 bases between. CDR3 in DNA: TGTGCCAGCAGGGTAACAGGGTTCGGAAACACCATATATTTT. This encodes CASRVTGFGNTIYF.

The V and J genes are TRBV27 and TRBJ2-7; maybe TRBD2 (6 bases). V was clipped by 2 bases and J by 3 bases, with 17 bases between them. The length of the CDR3 is 16 residues. Germline CDR1 is MNHEY and CDR2 is SMNVEV (reference sequence). This chain's CDR3 is CASSLDGLGGYYEQYF. In DNA, the CDR3 is TGTGCCAGCAGTTTAGACGGGCTGGGGGGATACTACGAGCAGTACTTC.

V and J are TRBV11-3 and TRBJ2-3; TRBD2 matches at 11 bases. The CDR3 length is 16 residues. Germline CDR1 SGHNT, CDR2 YENEEA. The ends lost 5 bases at V and 2 bases at J; junction bases unmatched: 6. CDR3 residues: CASSPGTSGPTDTQYF. In nucleotides, the CDR3 is TGTGCCAGCAGCCCCGGGACTAGCGGACCCACAGATACGCAGTATTTT.

J is TRBJ1-2 and V is TRBV27, with 7 nucleotides matching TRBD1. Trimming at V came to 6 bases and at J to 6 bases, leaving 4 bases not matched to a gene. From germline, CDR1 is MNHEY and CDR2 SMNVEV (reference sequence). The CDR3 is made up of 12 amino acids. Here the CDR3 reads CASRFGTDGYTF. CDR3 nucleotide sequence: TGTGCCAGCAGATTTGGGACAGATGGCTACACCTTC.

The chain is built from TRBV28 and TRBJ2-7; 10 bases agree with TRBD1. Germline V CDR1 and CDR2: MDHEN, SYDVKM. The CDR3 spans 14 residues. The ends lost 6 bases at V and 0 bases at J; junction bases unmatched: 2. The CDR3 DNA is TGTGCCAGCAGGTGGGACAGGGGCTCCTACGAGCAGTACTTC. It codes for CASRWDRGSYEQYF.

The gene calls are TRBV6-6 and TRBJ2-7; D possibly corresponds to TRBD2 (6 bases). Germline values: CDR1 MNHNY, CDR2 SVGAGI (reference sequence). The CDR3 is 15 amino acids. V was shortened by 6 bases and J by 0 bases, with 15 bases between the two germline ends. The CDR3 region is CASRARDSYSYEQYF. In DNA form, the CDR3 reads TGTGCCAGCAGGGCCAGGGACTCTTACTCCTACGAGCAGTACTTC.